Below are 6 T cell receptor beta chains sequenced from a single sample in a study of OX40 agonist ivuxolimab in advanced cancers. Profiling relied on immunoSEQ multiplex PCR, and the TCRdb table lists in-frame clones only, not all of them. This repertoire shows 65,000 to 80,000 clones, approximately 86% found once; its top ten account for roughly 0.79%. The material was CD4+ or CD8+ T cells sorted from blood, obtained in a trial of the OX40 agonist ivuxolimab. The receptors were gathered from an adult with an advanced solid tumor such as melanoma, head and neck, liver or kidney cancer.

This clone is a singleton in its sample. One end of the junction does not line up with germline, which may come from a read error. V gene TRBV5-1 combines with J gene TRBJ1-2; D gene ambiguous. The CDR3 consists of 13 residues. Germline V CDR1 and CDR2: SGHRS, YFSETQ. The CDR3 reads CAGSLGEWYGYTF. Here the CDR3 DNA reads TGCGCCGGCAGCTTGGGAGAGTGGTACGGCTACACCTTC.

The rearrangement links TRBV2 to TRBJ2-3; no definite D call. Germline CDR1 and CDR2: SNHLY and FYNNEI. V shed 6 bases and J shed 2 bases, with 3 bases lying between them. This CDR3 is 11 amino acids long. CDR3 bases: TGTGCCAGCAGGTTCACAGATACGCAGTATTTT. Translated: CASRFTDTQYF.

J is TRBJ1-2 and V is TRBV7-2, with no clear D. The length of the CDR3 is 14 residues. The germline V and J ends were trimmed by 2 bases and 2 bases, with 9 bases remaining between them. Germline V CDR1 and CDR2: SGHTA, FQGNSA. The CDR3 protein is CASSLFPINYGYTF. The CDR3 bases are TGTGCCAGCAGCTTATTCCCGATCAACTATGGCTACACCTTC.

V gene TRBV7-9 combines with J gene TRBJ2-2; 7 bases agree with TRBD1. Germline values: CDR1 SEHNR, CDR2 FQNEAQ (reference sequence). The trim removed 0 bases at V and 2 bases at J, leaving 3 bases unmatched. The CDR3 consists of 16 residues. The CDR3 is CASSLAGTENTGELFF. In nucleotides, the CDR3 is TGTGCCAGCAGCTTAGCCGGGACAGAAAACACCGGGGAGCTGTTTTTT.

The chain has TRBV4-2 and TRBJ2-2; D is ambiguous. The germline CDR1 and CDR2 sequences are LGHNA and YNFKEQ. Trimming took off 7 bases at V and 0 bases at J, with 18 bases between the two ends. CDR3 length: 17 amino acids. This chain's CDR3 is CASTNPRGLTNTGELFF. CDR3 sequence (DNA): TGTGCCAGCACCAATCCTCGTGGGCTAACGAACACCGGGGAGCTGTTTTTT.

The CDR3 is CASSGATGGKYEQYF. The CDR3 DNA is TGTGCCAGCAGTGGGGCGACAGGGGGGAAATACGAGCAGTACTTC. This chain connects TRBV2 to TRBJ2-7; TRBD1 matches 9 bases. Losses at the gene ends were 4 bases for V and 4 bases for J; bases not matched to a gene: 8. Germline V gene data show CDR1 as SNHLY and CDR2 as FYNNEI. This CDR3 has 15 residues.